This entry is about one TCR beta chain. What it binds is not known. The sample is drawn from a study of regulatory dendritic cells for organ transplantation. General study findings and limits: Resting memory CD8+ T cells held the most alloreactive clonotypes.

Allogeneic regulatory or mature dendritic cells were co-cultured for less than 6 days with CFSE-labeled sorted T cells at 1:10. Only in-frame clones appear in the TCRdb table, and some are missing; sequencing was by immunoSEQ multiplex PCR. The sample includes about 10,000 clones, just over 65% of them seen just once. From germline, CDR1 is SGHTA and CDR2 FQGNSA. The CDR3 has 15 amino acids. J gave up 5 bases and V 4 bases, and 9 bases lay outside the gene matches. This receptor was identified in a human donor in good health. The chain joins TRBV7-2 to TRBJ2-3; TRBD2 aligns across 7 bases. Material for sequencing was naive CD4+ T cells from blood cultured with dendritic cells. Stated subset: CD45RA+ naive T cells. CDR3 protein: CASSSSGTIGDTQYF. The DNA for the CDR3 is TGTGCCAGCAGCTCCTCTGGGACTATTGGAGATACGCAGTATTTT.